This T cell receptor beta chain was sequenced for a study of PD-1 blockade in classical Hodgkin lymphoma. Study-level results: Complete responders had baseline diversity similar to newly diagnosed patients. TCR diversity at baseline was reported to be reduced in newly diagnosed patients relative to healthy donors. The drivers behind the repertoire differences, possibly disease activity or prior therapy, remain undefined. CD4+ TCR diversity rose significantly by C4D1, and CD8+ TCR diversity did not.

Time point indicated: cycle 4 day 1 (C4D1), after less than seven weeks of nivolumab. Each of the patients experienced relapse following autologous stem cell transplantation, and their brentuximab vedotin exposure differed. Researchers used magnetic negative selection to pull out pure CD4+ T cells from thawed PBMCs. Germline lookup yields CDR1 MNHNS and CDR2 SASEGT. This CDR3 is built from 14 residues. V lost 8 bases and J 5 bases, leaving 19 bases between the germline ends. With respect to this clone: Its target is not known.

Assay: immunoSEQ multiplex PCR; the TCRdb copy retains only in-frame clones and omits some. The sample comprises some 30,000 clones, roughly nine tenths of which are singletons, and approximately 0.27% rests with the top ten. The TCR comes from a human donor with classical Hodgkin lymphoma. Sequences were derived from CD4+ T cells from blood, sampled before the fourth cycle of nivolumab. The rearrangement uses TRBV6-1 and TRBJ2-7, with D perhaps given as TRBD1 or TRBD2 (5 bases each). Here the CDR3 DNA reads TGTGCCAGCTCGCCGGGGCTAAACACCCACGAGCAGTACTTC. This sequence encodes CASSPGLNTHEQYF.